One TCR beta chain is described in this entry. The data originate from a study of cytomegalovirus exposure and HLA in healthy donors. This PCR relied on a set of 60 Vbeta primers and 13 Jbeta primers. Profiling relied on immunoSEQ multiplex PCR, and the TCRdb table lists in-frame clones only, not all of them. This table holds nearly 200,000 clones, about 81% found once. The CDR3 is 18 amino acids. Germline V gene sequence: CDR1 SGHNT, CDR2 YYREEE (reference sequence). Trimming removed 0 bases at V and 8 bases at J, with 24 bases between. The material sequenced was PBMCs. The V call is TRBV5-4, the J call TRBJ2-4; no firm D call. This receptor was taken from a woman aged 45-59 years in good health and CMV-seropositive. This CDR3 is CASSLGPLDPGYMDIQYF. The CDR3, as DNA: TGTGCCAGCAGCTTGGGTCCCCTAGACCCGGGTTATATGGACATTCAGTACTTC.